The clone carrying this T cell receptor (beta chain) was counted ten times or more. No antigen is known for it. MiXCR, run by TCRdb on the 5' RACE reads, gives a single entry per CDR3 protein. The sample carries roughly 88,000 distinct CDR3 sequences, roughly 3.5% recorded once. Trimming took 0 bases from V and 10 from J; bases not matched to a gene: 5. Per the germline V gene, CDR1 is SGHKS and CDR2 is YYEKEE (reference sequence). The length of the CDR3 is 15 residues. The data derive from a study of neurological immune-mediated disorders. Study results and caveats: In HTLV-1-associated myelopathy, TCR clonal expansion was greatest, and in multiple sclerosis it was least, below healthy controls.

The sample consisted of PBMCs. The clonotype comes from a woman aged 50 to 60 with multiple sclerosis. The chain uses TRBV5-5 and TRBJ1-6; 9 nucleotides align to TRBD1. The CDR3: CASSLGDRVGSPLHF. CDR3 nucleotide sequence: TGTGCCAGCAGCTTGGGGGACAGGGTAGGCTCACCCCTCCACTTT.